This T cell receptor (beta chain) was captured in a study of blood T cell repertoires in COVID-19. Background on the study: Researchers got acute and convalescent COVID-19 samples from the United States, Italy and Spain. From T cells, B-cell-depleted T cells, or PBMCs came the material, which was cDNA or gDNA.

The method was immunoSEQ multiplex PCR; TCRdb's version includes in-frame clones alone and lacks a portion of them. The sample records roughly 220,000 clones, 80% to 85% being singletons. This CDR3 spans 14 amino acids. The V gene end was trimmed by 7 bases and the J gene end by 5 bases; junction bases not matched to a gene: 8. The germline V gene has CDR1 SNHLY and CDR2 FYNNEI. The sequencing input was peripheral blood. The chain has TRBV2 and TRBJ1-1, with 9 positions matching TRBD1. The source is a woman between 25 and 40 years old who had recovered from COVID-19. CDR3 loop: CASNRQGGWTEAFF. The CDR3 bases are TGTGCCAGCAATAGACAGGGGGGATGGACTGAAGCTTTCTTT.